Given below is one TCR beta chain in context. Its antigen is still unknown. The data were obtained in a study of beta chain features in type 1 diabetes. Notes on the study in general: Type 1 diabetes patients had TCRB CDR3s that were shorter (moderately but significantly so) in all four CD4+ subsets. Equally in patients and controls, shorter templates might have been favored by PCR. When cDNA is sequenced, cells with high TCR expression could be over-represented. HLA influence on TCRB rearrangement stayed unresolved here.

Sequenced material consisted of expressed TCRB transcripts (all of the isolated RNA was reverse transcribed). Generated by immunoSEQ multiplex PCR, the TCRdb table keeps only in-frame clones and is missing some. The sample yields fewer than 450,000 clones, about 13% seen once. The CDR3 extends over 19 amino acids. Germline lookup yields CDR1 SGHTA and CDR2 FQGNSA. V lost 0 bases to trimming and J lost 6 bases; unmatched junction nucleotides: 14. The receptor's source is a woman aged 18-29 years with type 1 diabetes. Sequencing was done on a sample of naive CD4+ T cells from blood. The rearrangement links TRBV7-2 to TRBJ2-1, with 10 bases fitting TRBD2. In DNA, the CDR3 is TGTGCCAGCAGCTTAGCGGTTGGTAGCGGGAGGAGGGGGGGCAATGAGCAGTTCTTC. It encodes CASSLAVGSGRRGGNEQFF. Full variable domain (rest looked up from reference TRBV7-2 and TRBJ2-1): GAGVSQSPSNKVTEKGKDVELRCDPISGHTALYWYRQSLGQGLEFLIYFQGNSAPDKSGLPSDRFSAERTGGSVSTLTIQRTQQEDSAVYLCASSLAVGSGRRGGNEQFFGPGTRLTVL.